The clone carrying this T cell receptor (beta chain) has a count of ten or more. Germline CDR1 and CDR2: SQVTM and ANQGSEA. V was shortened by 3 bases and J by 6 bases, with 12 bases between the two germline ends. This CDR3 region has 13 residues. TCRdb passed the multiplex PCR reads through MiXCR, listing each CDR3 protein once. This table has about 80,000 distinct CDR3 sequences, roughly a fifth appearing once. This sample was taken from a study of breast tumors, draining lymph nodes, adjacent tissues. Breast cancer patients provided tissue from their axillary draining lymph nodes. Source material: axillary lymph node tissue. The chain links TRBV29-1 to TRBJ2-1; D may match TRBD1 or TRBD2 (5 bases each). The sequence was collected from a female donor with breast cancer. Some clones in this sample may be carry-over from other donors' samples. The DNA for the CDR3 is TGCAGCGTTGACCCGGGACGAAGCAATGAGCAGTTCTTC. Its protein is CSVDPGRSNEQFF.